This T cell receptor beta chain derives from a study of early T cells in non-severe SARS-CoV-2 infection (TCRdb year 2021). Regarding the research as a whole: Because TCR sequencing was done on bulk RNA from unsorted whole blood, the alpha and beta chains could not be paired.

Results and caveats for the whole study, not just this receptor: VDJdb matching was skewed toward anti-spike CD8 responses, so virus-specific expansions were likely underestimated and private and CD4 specificities were missed.

The study was a case-control design nested within a healthcare worker cohort in London, UK, with weekly nasopharyngeal swab PCR tests and blood sampling. Healthcare workers were recruited between 23 and 31 March 2020, during the week of the UK lockdown, and were followed weekly for up to about 16 weeks. Library method: 5' RACE. Instrument used: NextSeq 500. The TCR library protocol attached unique molecular identifiers to individual cDNA molecules to correct for sequencing error and PCR bias. TCR alpha and beta chains were both sequenced, and the abundances of alpha and beta sequences in each sample were closely correlated with each other. For the original study's pipeline: Decombinator V4 was used to perform V gene, J gene and CDR3 annotation of TCR sequences. Expanded TCRs were defined as changing significantly between any two time points under a Poisson model with p below 0.0001. TCR abundances were normalised to the total number of TCRs sequenced per sample and were expressed as counts per million. VDJdb, accessed 1 November 2021, was searched for CMV, EBV and SARS-CoV-2 annotated TCRs, with TCRs annotated for multiple antigens excluded. The public sequencing data were trimmed at Q25 with fastp and processed into clonotypes with MiXCR by TCRdb, which kept only in-frame beta chains. Each entry is one CDR3 protein sequence, shown with its most common DNA and genes. The V and J calls, along with clone size, are taken from TCRdb and not from the paper's own processing. This sample gives fewer than 85,000 distinct CDR3 sequences in total; approximately 12% of them show up just once. The ten largest account for 3.5% to 5.5% of the sample.

This clonotype was observed a handful of times. Its binding antigen is unknown. Base qualities were left out, and no much larger clone turns up one base away. This clonotype originated in an adult who was a healthcare worker with PCR-confirmed SARS-CoV-2 infection or an uninfected control (not recorded which). The material sequenced was whole blood.

The DNA sequence is as follows: TGCAGTGCTAGAGATCCAGCGGGGGGGCCCTACGAGCAGTACTTC. It codes for CSARDPAGGPYEQYF. The rearranged segments are TRBV20-1 and TRBJ2-7; TRBD2 agrees with 10 junctional bases. From the cysteine up to the phenylalanine, the CDR3 has a length of 15 residues. Only CDR3 DNA remains: 45 bases, in frame from the first base. V and J are trimmed by 0 bases and 2 bases, and the gene matches miss 4 bases of the junction. CDR1 and CDR2 are read off the germline V gene (reference sequence) as DFQATT and SNEGSKA.